This T cell receptor beta chain derives from a study of blood T cell repertoires in COVID-19. Original processing notes: Researchers report that nucleated cell counts were estimated from reference gene primer amplification. The assay was immunoSEQ multiplex PCR, and TCRdb's table has in-frame clones only and misses some. V and J calls plus clone size are reproduced from that table; the DNA served to infer D and trimming. Here the sample spans 200,000 to 250,000 clones, about 87% being singletons. V was cut by 0 bases and J by 6 bases, with 9 bases left in between. The CDR3 is made up of 13 amino acids. Germline V CDR1 and CDR2: MGHRA, YSYEKL.

Sequences were obtained from peripheral blood. The chain has TRBV4-1 and TRBJ2-7; possible D gene TRBD1, 5 bases. The receptor was isolated from a woman in her 30s with COVID-19, enrolled during active disease. CDR3 in amino acids: CASSQEAGPEQYF. The CDR3 DNA is TGCGCCAGCAGCCAAGAGGCAGGGCCCGAGCAGTACTTC.